Listed below are T cell receptor beta chains from one sample, sequenced in a study of T cell repertoires in cytomegalovirus infection. TCRdb fed the reads into MiXCR, producing one record per CDR3 protein. The table shows some 350,000 distinct CDR3 sequences, with 25% to 35% occurring only once. Antigens of these TCRs are unknown. Material: cultured PBMCs, obtained from culture after CMV antigen stimulation. Receptors were obtained from a human donor in good health (CMV status not recorded). Some clones in this sample may be carry-over from other donors' samples. CDR3s include the opening cysteine and the closing phenylalanine or tryptophan. The D gene is left open where the match is weak. Size tells how often a clone was seen (once, few, many) or the class of an expanded clone, and some rows leave it out.

clone size,D gene,V gene,J gene,CDR3 protein,CDR3 DNA
few,TRBD1,TRBV7-2,TRBJ1-1,CASSNPPRGSTEAFF,TGTGCCAGCAGCAATCCTCCCAGGGGGTCCACTGAAGCTTTCTTT
.,TRBD2,TRBV5-1,TRBJ2-7,CASSTTSGGRLREQYF,TGCGCCAGCAGCACCACTAGCGGGGGCCGATTACGGGAGCAGTACTTC
.,.,TRBV20-1,TRBJ2-1,CSARSPGAFYNEQFF,TGCAGTGCCAGGTCGCCGGGGGCCTTCTACAATGAGCAGTTCTTC
.,TRBD2,TRBV7-8,TRBJ2-4,CASSSGTSKNIQYF,TGTGCCAGCAGCTCCGGGACTAGCAAAAACATTCAGTACTTC
many,TRBD2,TRBV7-6,TRBJ2-7,CASSLVASGGAYEQYF,TGTGCCAGCAGCTTAGTTGCTAGCGGGGGGGCCTACGAGCAGTACTTC
.,.,TRBV20-1,TRBJ2-7,CSAIGEPYEQYF,TGCAGTGCGATCGGGGAACCTTACGAGCAGTACTTC
.,.,TRBV10-3,TRBJ1-1,CATGEDDRGPEAFF,TGTGCCACGGGGGAGGATGACCGAGGGCCTGAAGCTTTCTTT
few,TRBD1,TRBV6-5,TRBJ1-2,CASSLPGQTYGYTF,TGTGCCAGCAGTCTTCCGGGACAGACCTATGGCTACACCTTC
.,.,TRBV7-3,TRBJ2-3,CASSLYAGASTDTQYF,TGTGCCAGCAGCTTATACGCGGGGGCAAGCACAGATACGCAGTATTTT
.,.,TRBV18,TRBJ2-7,CASSANRGSYEQYF,TGTGCCAGCTCCGCTAATAGGGGCTCCTACGAGCAGTACTTC
.,.,TRBV6-4,TRBJ2-2,CASKQKGETGELFF,TGTGCCAGCAAACAGAAGGGGGAAACCGGGGAGCTGTTTTTT
.,.,TRBV5-6,TRBJ1-2,CASSLKGLVYTF,TGTGCCAGCAGCTTGAAGGGGTTGGTCTACACCTTC
.,TRBD1,TRBV19,TRBJ1-5,CASSIGRGAGQGAQPQHF,TGTGCCAGTAGTATCGGACGGGGGGCTGGACAGGGGGCACAGCCCCAGCATTTT
.,.,TRBV20-1,TRBJ2-6,CSAAWVTGANVLTF,TGCAGTGCCGCTTGGGTGACCGGGGCCAACGTCCTGACTTTC
.,TRBD2,TRBV4-2,TRBJ2-5,CASSQVGTSGGSGETQYF,TGTGCCAGCAGCCAAGTCGGGACTAGCGGGGGGTCGGGGGAGACCCAGTACTTC
few,.,TRBV9,TRBJ1-5,CASSVDAGKNQPQHF,TGTGCCAGCAGCGTAGACGCAGGGAAGAATCAGCCCCAGCATTTT
few,TRBD2,TRBV10-2,TRBJ2-5,CASSEAGGRETQYF,TGCGCCAGCAGTGAGGCGGGAGGCCGAGAGACCCAGTACTTC
.,.,TRBV18,TRBJ1-1,CASSPRRPEAFF,TGTGCCAGCTCACCGCGACGCCCTGAAGCTTTCTTT
few,TRBD1,TRBV20-1,TRBJ1-5,CSAREGTGWGQPQHF,TGCAGTGCTAGAGAGGGGACAGGGTGGGGTCAGCCCCAGCATTTT
.,TRBD1,TRBV28,TRBJ2-5,CASTGTGKETQYF,TGTGCCAGTACCGGGACAGGGAAAGAGACCCAGTACTTC
.,.,TRBV29-1,TRBJ1-2,CSGFVQDYGYTF,TGCAGCGGATTTGTTCAGGACTATGGCTACACCTTC
.,.,TRBV20-1,TRBJ2-7,CSARDRGDTAYEQYF,TGCAGTGCTAGAGATCGCGGAGACACAGCCTACGAGCAGTACTTC
.,TRBD2,TRBV4-1,TRBJ2-4,CASSQESLGGAKNIQYF,TGCGCCAGCAGCCAAGAAAGTCTCGGGGGGGCCAAAAACATTCAGTACTTC
few,TRBD1,TRBV6-5,TRBJ1-2,CASSSLIRTGVNYGYTF,TGTGCCAGCAGTTCCCTAATTCGGACAGGGGTAAACTATGGCTACACCTTC
few,.,TRBV7-2,TRBJ1-4,CASSLRTPNEKLFF,TGTGCCAGCAGCTTACGGACCCCTAATGAAAAACTGTTTTTT
.,TRBD1,TRBV3-1,TRBJ2-5,CASSQDRTGPPMSQYF,TGTGCCAGCAGCCAAGACCGGACAGGGCCTCCGATGTCCCAGTACTTC
few,.,TRBV7-3,TRBJ1-2,CASSRTSQGLVYGYTF,TGTGCCAGCAGCCGTACCTCGCAGGGGCTTGTCTATGGCTACACCTTC
.,.,TRBV29-1,TRBJ1-2,CSAKGTAYTF,TGCAGCGCTAAGGGGACGGCCTACACCTTC
few,.,TRBV7-6,TRBJ1-1,CASSQQRGVEAFF,TGTGCCAGCAGCCAACAAAGGGGGGTTGAAGCTTTCTTT
.,TRBD1,TRBV6-6,TRBJ2-5,CASSRRDRGQETQYF,TGTGCCAGCAGTCGCAGGGACAGGGGGCAAGAGACCCAGTACTTC
.,.,TRBV27,TRBJ1-5,CASSRTQGVSQPQHF,TGTGCCAGCAGTCGGACCCAAGGGGTTTCTCAGCCCCAGCATTTT
.,.,TRBV7-9,TRBJ2-5,CASSANQETQYF,TGTGCCAGCAGCGCTAACCAAGAGACCCAGTACTTC
.,.,TRBV7-3,TRBJ2-5,CASSLFGGGGKETQYF,TGTGCCAGCAGCTTATTCGGGGGCGGTGGAAAAGAGACCCAGTACTTC
.,TRBD2,TRBV6-2/TRBV6-3,TRBJ2-5,CATQVLAGLPNQETQYF,TGTGCCACGCAAGTGCTAGCGGGACTCCCCAACCAAGAGACCCAGTACTTC
.,.,TRBV11-2,TRBJ1-2,CASSSQNGALSYGYTF,TGTGCCAGCAGCTCCCAAAATGGGGCGCTTAGCTATGGCTACACCTTC
many,.,TRBV10-3,TRBJ1-1,CAISESALNTEAFF,TGTGCCATCAGTGAGTCTGCCCTGAACACTGAAGCTTTCTTT
few,.,TRBV20-1,TRBJ1-1,CSARDENTEAFF,TGCAGTGCTAGAGATGAAAACACTGAAGCTTTCTTT
few,TRBD2,TRBV12-3/TRBV12-4,TRBJ2-3,CASSLAPAGRAQYF,TGTGCCAGCAGTTTAGCACCCGCTGGGAGGGCGCAGTATTTT
.,TRBD2,TRBV11-2,TRBJ2-7,CASSLSPGRLAGSEQYF,TGTGCCAGCAGCTTAAGCCCGGGTCGACTAGCGGGGTCCGAGCAGTACTTC
few,.,TRBV28,TRBJ1-1,CASSSPRLVGEAFF,TGTGCCAGCAGTTCCCCCCGTTTAGTTGGTGAAGCTTTCTTT
.,.,TRBV29-1,TRBJ1-3,CSVVGTYSGNTIYF,TGCAGCGTTGTAGGGACCTACTCTGGAAACACCATATATTTT
few,.,TRBV7-2,TRBJ2-1,CASSLQGLGEQFF,TGTGCCAGCAGCCTCCAGGGGTTAGGAGAGCAGTTCTTC
.,TRBD1,TRBV20-1,TRBJ2-2,CSRDRDTGELFF,TGCAGCCGGGACAGGGACACCGGGGAGCTGTTTTTT
.,.,TRBV18,TRBJ2-2,CASSPPQTGIAGELFF,TGTGCCAGCTCACCACCGCAAACAGGGATCGCCGGGGAGCTGTTTTTT
few,.,TRBV19,TRBJ1-5,CASSRISNQPQHF,TGTGCCAGTAGTCGGATTAGCAATCAGCCCCAGCATTTT
.,.,TRBV27,TRBJ1-5,CASSFAWGGRNQPQHF,TGTGCCAGCAGTTTCGCCTGGGGGGGCCGCAATCAGCCCCAGCATTTT
.,TRBD2,TRBV28,TRBJ2-1,CASSSPGLAGGTSYNEQFF,TGTGCCAGCAGTTCCCCGGGACTAGCGGGAGGGACCTCCTACAATGAGCAGTTCTTC
many,.,TRBV6-1,TRBJ1-1,CAALKQGLAEAFF,TGTGCCGCCCTCAAACAGGGCTTGGCTGAAGCTTTCTTT
many,TRBD2,TRBV7-2,TRBJ2-1,CASSLGVAGGSYNEQFF,TGTGCCAGCAGCTTAGGTGTGGCGGGGGGCTCCTACAATGAGCAGTTCTTC
.,TRBD2,TRBV20-1,TRBJ2-3,CSAEVAGGPNTDTQYF,TGCAGTGCGGAAGTAGCGGGAGGGCCGAACACAGATACGCAGTATTTT
few,TRBD2,TRBV11-2,TRBJ2-5,CASSSRLAGGLLQETQYF,TGTGCCAGCAGCTCGCGACTAGCGGGGGGCCTACTGCAAGAGACCCAGTACTTC